A single sample gave rise to the 13 T cell receptor beta chains below, sequenced in a study of blood T cell repertoires in COVID-19. Repertoires were generated with immunoSEQ multiplex PCR, while TCRdb's copy carries only in-frame clones and drops some. Of 95,000 to 150,000 clones listed, about 86% are singletons. Input material: peripheral blood. The receptors shown here come from a man older than 75 with active or convalescent COVID-19.

This chain connects TRBV27 to TRBJ1-6; TRBD1 agrees at 9 bases. The ends lost 6 bases at V and 7 bases at J; junction bases unmatched: 10. The CDR3 has 16 residues. CDR1 MNHEY and CDR2 SMNVEV come from the germline V gene (reference sequence). The chain's CDR3 is CASRPDRGVKNSPLHF. The CDR3 DNA follows: TGTGCCAGCAGACCGGACAGGGGTGTAAAAAATTCACCCCTCCACTTT.

The chain recombines TRBV4-3 with TRBJ2-5, with TRBD2 matching over 11 bases. This CDR3 has 17 amino acids. Germline V gives CDR1 LGHNA, CDR2 YSLEER. The ends lost 0 bases at V and 5 bases at J; junction bases unmatched: 8. The CDR3 protein is CASSQEWVAGGPETQYF. DNA for the CDR3: TGCGCCAGCAGCCAAGAGTGGGTAGCGGGGGGGCCGGAGACCCAGTACTTC.

This chain joins TRBV19 and TRBJ2-3; 7 nucleotides agree with TRBD1. V shed 1 base, J shed 0 bases, and the junction held 1 base outside the gene matches. The germline V gene encodes CDR1 LNHDA and CDR2 SQIVND (reference sequence). The CDR3 has 15 amino acids. The CDR3 sequence: CASSIGTGSTDTQYF. The CDR3 DNA sequence: TGTGCCAGTAGTATAGGGACAGGCAGCACAGATACGCAGTATTTT.

The V and J genes are TRBV18 and TRBJ1-4; D gene unclear. Germline V gene data show CDR1 as KGHSH and CDR2 as LQKENI. The V and J ends lost 0 bases and 4 bases respectively, with 3 bases between them. The CDR3 consists of 13 residues. The CDR3 DNA reads as TGTGCCAGCTCACCACCGAGTAATGAAAAACTGTTTTTT. Amino acid sequence: CASSPPSNEKLFF.

This clone was counted between two and nine times. The chain joins TRBV6-5 to TRBJ1-2; 9 bases align to TRBD1. CDR1 is MNHEY, CDR2 SVGAGI, per germline. The J segment lost 6 bases and the V segment lost 5 bases, leaving 10 bases of the junction unmatched. This CDR3 has 15 residues. The CDR3 reads CASSTGGRWQNGYTF. The CDR3 nucleotides are TGTGCCAGCAGTACAGGGGGCCGATGGCAAAATGGCTACACCTTC.

This chain uses TRBV5-6 with TRBJ1-2; the D is unclear. The CDR3 contains 14 residues. From germline, CDR1 is SGHDT and CDR2 YYEEEE. The V and J ends lost 3 bases and 2 bases respectively, with 11 bases between them. The CDR3 sequence is CASSSMTGNYGYTF. The CDR3 DNA follows: TGTGCCAGCAGCTCAATGACGGGGAACTATGGCTACACCTTC.

The V call is TRBV19, the J call TRBJ2-7; tentative D call: TRBD1 (6 bases). The germline gives CDR1 LNHDA, CDR2 SQIVND (reference sequence). The CDR3 consists of 13 residues. V shed 7 bases and J shed 5 bases, with 15 bases lying between them. The CDR3 protein is CASTPTGSHEQYF. As DNA, the CDR3 is TGTGCCAGTACCCCTACAGGGTCCCACGAGCAGTACTTC. Full variable domain (missing parts from reference TRBV19 and TRBJ2-7): DGGITQSPKYLFRKEGQNVTLSCEQNLNHDAMYWYRQDPGQGLRLIYYSQIVNDFQKGDIAEGYSVSREKKESFPLTVTSAQKNPTAFYLCASTPTGSHEQYFGPGTRLTVT.

V is TRBV27 and J is TRBJ1-2, with no clear D. The germline gives CDR1 MNHEY, CDR2 SMNVEV (reference sequence). V lost 4 bases to trimming and J lost 1 base, with 16 bases between them. The CDR3 spans 16 residues. Written as DNA, the CDR3 is TGTGCCAGCAGTTACCAGAGAGACACCTTTAACTATGGCTACACCTTC. Translation: CASSYQRDTFNYGYTF.

This clone counts as large (0.1 to 1%). The chain employs TRBV29-1 and TRBJ2-3; 10 bases line up with TRBD1. CDR3 length: 13 residues. V was clipped by 7 bases and J by 11 bases; unmatched bases: 12. The germline gives CDR1 SQVTM, CDR2 ANQGSEA. The CDR3 loop is CSAGTGEHGVQYF. In DNA, the CDR3 is TGCAGCGCGGGGACAGGGGAGCATGGGGTGCAGTATTTT.

This clone has a handful of counts. The J gene is TRBJ1-6, the V gene TRBV28, with 8 bases identical to TRBD1. Germline assignment: CDR1 MDHEN and CDR2 SYDVKM. CDR3 length equals 17 residues. Losses at the gene ends were 4 bases for V and 8 bases for J; bases not matched to a gene: 13. CDR3 residues: CASSSPSQGAGDSPLHF. The CDR3 DNA reads TGTGCCAGCAGTTCCCCCTCGCAGGGGGCGGGTGATTCACCCCTCCACTTT.

This clone was picked up a small number of times. The chain is built from TRBV20-1 and TRBJ2-7; possible D gene TRBD2, 6 bases. Germline CDR1 and CDR2: DFQATT and SNEGSKA (reference sequence). With 3 bases removed from V and 3 bases from J, the gap between germline ends came to 6 bases. This CDR3 has 11 amino acids. In nucleotides, the CDR3 is TGCAGTGCTAGCGGGGGCTACGAGCAGTACTTC. Its translation: CSASGGYEQYF.

This sequence joins TRBV28 and TRBJ2-7; D perhaps matches TRBD1 (6 bases). V was trimmed by 6 bases and J by 3 bases, leaving 15 bases between them. CDR3 length: 14 residues. Germline-derived CDR1 and CDR2 are MDHEN and SYDVKM. In DNA, the CDR3 is TGTGCCAGCAGACCTTTGGACAGTCACTACGAGCAGTACTTC. This sequence encodes CASRPLDSHYEQYF.

V usage is TRBV10-3 and J usage is TRBJ2-2; TRBD2 is a possible D gene (6 bases). The V end lost 2 bases, the J end lost 7 bases, and 8 bases lay between the germline ends. Germline V gene lookup returns CDR1 ENHRY and CDR2 SYGVKD. The CDR3 sequence is 13 residues long. In DNA, the CDR3 is TGTGCCATCAGTGAGGGGACTGGCGGGGAGCTGTTTTTT. Translating it yields CAISEGTGGELFF.